The clone carrying this TCR beta chain was detected many times. This CDR3 is built from 17 residues. Germline V gene data show CDR1 as LNHDA and CDR2 as SQIVND (reference sequence). V gave up 6 bases and J gave up 0 bases, with 18 bases separating them. This specimen comes from a study of patients and donors after allogeneic stem cell transplantation. TCRdb reprocessed the RT-PCR reads via MiXCR and lists one record per CDR3 protein. The sample yields 45,000 to 65,000 distinct CDR3 sequences, 13% seen once. V usage is TRBV19 and J usage is TRBJ1-5; D may be TRBD1 (5 bases). Sequencing input: blood, either unsorted or a sorted T cell fraction (not recorded which). The receptor was isolated from a human donor who was either an allogeneic HSCT recipient or a stem cell or donor lymphocyte infusion donor (not recorded which). It is not recorded whose cells these are; they may come from a transplant donor. The CDR3 here is CASSVPPGRYSNQPQHF. CDR3 nucleotides: TGTGCCAGTAGCGTGCCTCCGGGACGGTATAGCAATCAGCCCCAGCATTTT.